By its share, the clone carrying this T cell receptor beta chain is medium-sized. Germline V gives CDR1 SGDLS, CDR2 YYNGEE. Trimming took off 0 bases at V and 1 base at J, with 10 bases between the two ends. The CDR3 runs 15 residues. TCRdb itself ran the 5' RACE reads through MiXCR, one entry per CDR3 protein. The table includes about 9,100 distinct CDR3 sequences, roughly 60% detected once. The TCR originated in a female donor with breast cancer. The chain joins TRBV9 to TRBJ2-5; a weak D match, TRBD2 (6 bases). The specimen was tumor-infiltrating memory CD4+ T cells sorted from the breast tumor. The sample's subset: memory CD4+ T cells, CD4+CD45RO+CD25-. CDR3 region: CASSVAGGVQETQYF. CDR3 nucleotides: TGTGCCAGCAGCGTAGCTGGCGGGGTCCAAGAGACCCAGTACTTC.